Listed below are T cell receptor beta chains from one sample, sequenced in a study of beta chain features in type 1 diabetes. Method: immunoSEQ multiplex PCR; TCRdb's copy keeps in-frame clones and lacks some. The table includes approximately 380,000 clones, roughly 15% detected once. Sequences were obtained from naive CD4+ T cells from blood. All receptors come from a young woman in good health. CDR3s leave out the opening cysteine and the closing phenylalanine or tryptophan.

V,CDR3
TRBV30,AFSGVKTEAF
TRBV27,ATPLPPKHIVNTGELF
TRBV5-6,ASSLGLAGVEQF
TRBV5-6,ASSSAGRALAGRQY
TRBV6-6,ASSYSNQGREKLF
TRBV7-2,ASSSDAGSKH
TRBV5-1,ASSFGGEETQY
TRBV14,ASSPGLAGVAFGTDTQY
TRBV7-3,ASSLAGAFGDTQY
TRBV9,ASSADRGRFNEQF
TRBV30,AWSVRGYSNQPQH
TRBV7-8,ASSYGGQETQY
TRBV7-9,ASSPRETVYEQY
TRBV30,AWSSGSGSFTEQF
TRBV13,ASSLPGQGASGNTIY
TRBV9,ASSVGGTSGSQETQY
TRBV7-7,ASSVNPGLASEQF
TRBV28,ASSFGLAGGYEQY